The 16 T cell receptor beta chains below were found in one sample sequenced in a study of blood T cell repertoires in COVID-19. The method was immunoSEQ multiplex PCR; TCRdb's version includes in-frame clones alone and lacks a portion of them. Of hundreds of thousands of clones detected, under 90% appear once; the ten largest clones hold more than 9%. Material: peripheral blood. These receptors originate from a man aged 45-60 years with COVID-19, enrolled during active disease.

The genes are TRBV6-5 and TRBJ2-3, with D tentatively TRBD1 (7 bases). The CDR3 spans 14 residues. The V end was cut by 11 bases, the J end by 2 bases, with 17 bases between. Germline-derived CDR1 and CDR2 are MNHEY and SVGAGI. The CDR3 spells CAVSRGDPTDTQYF. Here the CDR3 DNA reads TGTGCCGTGTCCAGGGGGGACCCCACAGATACGCAGTATTTT.

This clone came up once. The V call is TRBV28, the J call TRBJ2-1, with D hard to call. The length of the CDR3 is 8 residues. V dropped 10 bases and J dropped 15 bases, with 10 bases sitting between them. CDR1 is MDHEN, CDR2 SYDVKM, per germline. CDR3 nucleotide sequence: TGTGCCACCCTGAGGTGGTTCTTC. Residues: CATLRWFF.

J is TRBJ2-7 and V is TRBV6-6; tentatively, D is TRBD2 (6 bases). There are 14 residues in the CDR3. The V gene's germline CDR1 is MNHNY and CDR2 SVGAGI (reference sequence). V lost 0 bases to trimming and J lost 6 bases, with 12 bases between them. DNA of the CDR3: TGTGCCAGCAGTTACTCGATCGGGGACTCCGAGCAGTACTTC. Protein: CASSYSIGDSEQYF.

CDR3 sequence reads: CASSQGTSGEAFF. The CDR3 DNA follows: TGTGCCAGCAGCCAAGGGACATCAGGTGAGGCTTTCTTT. The chain has TRBV5-4 and TRBJ1-1; a possible D gene is TRBD1 (6 bases). The germline CDR1 and CDR2 sequences are SGHNT and YYREEE (reference sequence). This CDR3 has 13 residues. Trimming pared 4 bases from V and 11 bases from J, leaving 18 bases between.

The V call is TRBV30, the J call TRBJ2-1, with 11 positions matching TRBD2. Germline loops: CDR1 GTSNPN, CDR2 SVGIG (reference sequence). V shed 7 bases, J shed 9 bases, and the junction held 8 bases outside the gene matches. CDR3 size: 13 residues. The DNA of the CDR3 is TGTGCCTTACTAGCGGGAGATTCAAGTGAGCAGTTCTTC. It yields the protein CALLAGDSSEQFF. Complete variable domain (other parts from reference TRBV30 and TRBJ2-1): SQTIHQWPATLVQPVGSPLSLECTVEGTSNPNLYWYRQAAGRGLQLLFYSVGIGQISSEVPQNLSASRPQDRQFILSSKKLLLSDSGFYLCALLAGDSSEQFFGPGTRLTVL.

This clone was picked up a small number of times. CDR3 nucleotide sequence: TGTGCAAGTCGCCTTAGAGGGGAAGCCGGGACAGAAGAGACCCAGTACTTC. This encodes CASRLRGEAGTEETQYF. This chain joins TRBV12-2 and TRBJ2-5; the tabulated D call, TRBD1, remains unverified against the DNA. TRBV12-2 is tagged as a pseudogene. This CDR3 has 17 residues.

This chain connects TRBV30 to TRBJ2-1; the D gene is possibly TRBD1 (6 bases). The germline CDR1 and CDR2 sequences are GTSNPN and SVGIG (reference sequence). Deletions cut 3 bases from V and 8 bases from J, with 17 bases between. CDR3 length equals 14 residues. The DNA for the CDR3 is TGTGCCTGGAGCCGACAGGCCCCTGGGGATGAGCAGTTCTTC. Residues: CAWSRQAPGDEQFF.

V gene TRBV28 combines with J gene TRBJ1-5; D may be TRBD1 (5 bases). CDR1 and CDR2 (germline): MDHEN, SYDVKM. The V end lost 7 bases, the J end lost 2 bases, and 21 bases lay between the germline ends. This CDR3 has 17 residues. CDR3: CASTLPGWGAGNQPQHF. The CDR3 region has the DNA TGTGCCAGCACCCTCCCGGGCTGGGGCGCCGGCAATCAGCCCCAGCATTTT.

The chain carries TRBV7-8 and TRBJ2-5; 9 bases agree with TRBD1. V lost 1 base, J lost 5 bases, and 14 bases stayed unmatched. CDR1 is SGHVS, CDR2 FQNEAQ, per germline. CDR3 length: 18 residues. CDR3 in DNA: TGTGCCAGCAGCTTAGGGTCGTGGGGACAGGGAGTGGGGGAGACCCAGTACTTC. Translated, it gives CASSLGSWGQGVGETQYF.

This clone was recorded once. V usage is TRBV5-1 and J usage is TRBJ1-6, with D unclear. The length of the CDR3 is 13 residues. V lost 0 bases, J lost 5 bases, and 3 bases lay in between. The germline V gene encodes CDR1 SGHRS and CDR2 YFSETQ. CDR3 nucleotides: TGCGCCAGCAGCTTGGCCAATAATTCACCCCTCCACTTT. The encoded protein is CASSLANNSPLHF.

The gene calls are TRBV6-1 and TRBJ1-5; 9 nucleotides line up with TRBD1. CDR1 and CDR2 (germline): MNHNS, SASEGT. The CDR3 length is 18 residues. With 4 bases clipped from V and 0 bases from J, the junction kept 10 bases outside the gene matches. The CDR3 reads CASSATGGGGYSNQPQHF. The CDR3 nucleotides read TGTGCCAGCAGTGCAACAGGGGGCGGAGGGTATAGCAATCAGCCCCAGCATTTT.

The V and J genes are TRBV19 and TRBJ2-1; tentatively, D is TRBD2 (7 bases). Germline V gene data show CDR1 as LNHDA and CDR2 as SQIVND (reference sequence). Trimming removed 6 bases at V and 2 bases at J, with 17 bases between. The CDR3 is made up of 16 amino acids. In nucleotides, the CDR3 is TGTGCCAGTAGAGCTAACAACGGGGGGCCCTACAATGAGCAGTTCTTC. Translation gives CASRANNGGPYNEQFF.

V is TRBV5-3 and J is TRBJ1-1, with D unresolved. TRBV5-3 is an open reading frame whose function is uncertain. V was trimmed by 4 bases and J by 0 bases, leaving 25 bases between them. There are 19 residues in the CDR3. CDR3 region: CARSPTGRLSGEMNTEAFF. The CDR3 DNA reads TGTGCCAGAAGCCCCACGGGTCGGTTATCCGGGGAAATGAACACTGAAGCTTTCTTT.

The chain's CDR3 is CASSPKTGNGNQPQHF. The CDR3 coding sequence is TGTGCCAGCAGCCCCAAGACAGGGAATGGTAATCAGCCCCAGCATTTT. The V call is TRBV7-6, the J call TRBJ1-5; 7 bases agree with TRBD1. The CDR3 is 16 residues long. The J segment lost 4 bases and the V segment lost 5 bases, leaving 11 bases of the junction unmatched. The V gene's germline CDR1 is SGHVS and CDR2 FNYEAQ.

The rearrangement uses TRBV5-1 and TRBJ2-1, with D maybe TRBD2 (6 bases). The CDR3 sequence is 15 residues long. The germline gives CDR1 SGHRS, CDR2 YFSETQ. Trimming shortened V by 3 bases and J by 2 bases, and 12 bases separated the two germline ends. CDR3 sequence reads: CASSWDLAAYNEQFF. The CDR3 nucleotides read TGCGCCAGCAGCTGGGACTTAGCGGCCTACAATGAGCAGTTCTTC.

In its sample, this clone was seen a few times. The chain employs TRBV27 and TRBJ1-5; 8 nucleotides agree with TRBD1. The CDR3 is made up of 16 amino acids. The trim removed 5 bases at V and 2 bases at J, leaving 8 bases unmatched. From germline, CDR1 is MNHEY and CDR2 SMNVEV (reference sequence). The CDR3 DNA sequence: TGTGCCAGCAGTCCTTGGACAGGGTCGGGCAATCAGCCCCAGCATTTT. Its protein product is CASSPWTGSGNQPQHF.